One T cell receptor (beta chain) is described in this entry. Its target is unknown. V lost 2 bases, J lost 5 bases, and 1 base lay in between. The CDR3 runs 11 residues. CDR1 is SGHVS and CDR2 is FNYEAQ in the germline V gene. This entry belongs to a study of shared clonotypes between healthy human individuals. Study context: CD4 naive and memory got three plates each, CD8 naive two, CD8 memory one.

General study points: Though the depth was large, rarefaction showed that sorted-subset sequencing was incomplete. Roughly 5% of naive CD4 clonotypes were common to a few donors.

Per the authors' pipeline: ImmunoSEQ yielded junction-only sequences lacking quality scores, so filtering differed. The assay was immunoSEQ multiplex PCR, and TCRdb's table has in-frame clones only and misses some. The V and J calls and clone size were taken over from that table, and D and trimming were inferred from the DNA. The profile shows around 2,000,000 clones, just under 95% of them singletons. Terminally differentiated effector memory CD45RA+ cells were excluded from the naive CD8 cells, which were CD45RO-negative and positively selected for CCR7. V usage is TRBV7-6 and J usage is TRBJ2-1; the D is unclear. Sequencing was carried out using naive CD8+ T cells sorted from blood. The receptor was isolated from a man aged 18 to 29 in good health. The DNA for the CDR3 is TGTGCCAGCAGCTTAAACAATGAGCAGTTCTTC. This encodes CASSLNNEQFF.